This T cell receptor beta chain was recovered during a study of blood T cell repertoires in COVID-19. At the level of the study: PBMCs, B-cell-depleted T cells, or T cells provided the cDNA or gDNA that made up the material.

The germline V gene has CDR1 MNHEY and CDR2 SVGAGI. Trimming removed 2 bases at V and 0 bases at J, with 12 bases between. There are 16 residues in the CDR3. TCRdb's table, derived via immunoSEQ multiplex PCR, lists solely in-frame clones and lacks some. The sample includes roughly 260,000 clones, approximately 80% of them seen just once. This TCR derives from a woman aged 70 to 79 with acute or convalescent COVID-19. Material: peripheral blood. The chain recombines TRBV6-5 with TRBJ2-3; D might be TRBD1 (6 bases). CDR3 amino acids: CASSYDPTGSTDTQYF. The CDR3 region has the DNA TGTGCCAGCAGTTACGACCCGACAGGTAGCACAGATACGCAGTATTTT.